These T cell receptor beta chains were read from a single sample in a study of response to subunit inactivated influenza vaccine. MiXCR was run by TCRdb on the RT-PCR reads, yielding one entry per CDR3 protein. This sample has roughly 570,000 distinct CDR3 sequences; about 15% occur once, and the top ten carry 11%. This sample comprised PBMCs from blood, obtained 11 to 12 days after vaccination. The receptors derive from a man between 45 and 60 years old who received an inactivated influenza vaccine. CDR3s include the opening cysteine and the closing phenylalanine or tryptophan. The order of the fields is clone size, V gene, D gene, J gene, CDR3 DNA, CDR3 protein. A D gene is named only where the DNA matches it firmly. A clone size is listed for some rows: how often the clone was seen (once, few, many), or a class if it is expanded.

>many|TRBV11-2|NA|TRBJ2-1
TGTGCCAGCAGCTTACACGTTGGCAGGGGCTCCTACAATGAGCAGTTCTTC
CASSLHVGRGSYNEQFF
>NA|TRBV18|TRBD1|TRBJ1-3
TGTGCCAGCTCACCACCTGGGACAGCGAACTCTGGAAACACCATATATTTT
CASSPPGTANSGNTIYF
>NA|TRBV27|TRBD2|TRBJ2-3
TGTGCCAGCAGTTTTCTCACTAGCGGGAGTTGGGGCACAGATACGCAGTATTTT
CASSFLTSGSWGTDTQYF
>NA|TRBV6-5|NA|TRBJ2-7
TGTGCCAGCAGTACCGGGGGAACCCAGTACTTC
CASSTGGTQYF
>NA|TRBV6-2/TRBV6-3|TRBD1|TRBJ2-1
TGTGCCAGCAGGGGGACAGGGGGAAGGGGCTCCTACAATGAGCAGTTCTTC
CASRGTGGRGSYNEQFF
>few|TRBV11-2|NA|TRBJ2-2
TGTGCCAGCAGCCCCCGTTCGCCAAGGGAGAACACCGGGGAGCTGTTTTTT
CASSPRSPRENTGELFF
>NA|TRBV13|TRBD1|TRBJ1-6
TGTGCCAGCAGCCTATATACAGGGGGCACCTATAATTCACCCCTCCACTTT
CASSLYTGGTYNSPLHF
>NA|TRBV28|NA|TRBJ1-5
TGTGCCACCGCGGGGGATAGCAATCAGCCCCAGCATTTT
CATAGDSNQPQHF
>NA|TRBV7-9|TRBD2|TRBJ2-7
TGTGCCAGCAGCGTGGGACTAGCGGGGACCGGCGAGCAGTACTTC
CASSVGLAGTGEQYF
>NA|TRBV10-3|NA|TRBJ2-1
TGTGCCATCAGTGAGTCGAATAGGGCGGGGGCTGCCTACAATGAGCAGTTCTTC
CAISESNRAGAAYNEQFF
>few|TRBV4-1|NA|TRBJ2-1
TGCGCCAGCAGCCAAGGCGGGGGCCCCAATGAGCAGTTCTTC
CASSQGGGPNEQFF
>NA|TRBV5-1|TRBD2|TRBJ2-5
TGCGCCAGCAGCCCCAGACCTAGCGGGGCAGGGGAGACCCAGTACTTC
CASSPRPSGAGETQYF
>few|TRBV6-2/TRBV6-3|NA|TRBJ2-7
TGTGCCAGCAGCCCCGAAGGGGACTTGTCCTACGAGCAGTACTTC
CASSPEGDLSYEQYF
>NA|TRBV6-1|NA|TRBJ1-2
TGTGCCAGCAGTGAGTCCGACAGAACTAACTATGGCTACACCTTC
CASSESDRTNYGYTF
>many|TRBV29-1|NA|TRBJ2-1
TGCAGCGTTGGGTGGGATTGGGTTTACAATGAGCAGTTCTTC
CSVGWDWVYNEQFF
>few|TRBV7-2|NA|TRBJ1-2
TGTGCCAGCAGCTTCCCGGAGGACTATGGCTACACCTTC
CASSFPEDYGYTF
>NA|TRBV7-8|NA|TRBJ1-2
TGTGCCAGCAGCCCTCCGGGCTATTCGGGCTACACCTTC
CASSPPGYSGYTF
>NA|TRBV3-1|TRBD2|TRBJ2-2
TGTGCCAGCAGCCGTCCGGGACTAGCGGGGACGAACACCGGGGAGCTGTTTTTT
CASSRPGLAGTNTGELFF
>NA|TRBV29-1|NA|TRBJ2-5
TGCAGCGCCTCGGGCCCTTCCCAAGAGACCCAGTACTTC
CSASGPSQETQYF
>few|TRBV20-1|NA|TRBJ2-3
TGCAGTGCTAGGAGGGGGGCCCAGGCAGATACGCAGTATTTT
CSARRGAQADTQYF
>few|TRBV24-1|TRBD2|TRBJ2-1
TGTGCCACCAGTGACCTAGCGGGAGACCCGGGGGAGCAGTTCTTC
CATSDLAGDPGEQFF
>NA|TRBV5-8|NA|TRBJ1-6
TGTGCCAGCAGCCTACGGGGTGCGCATAATTCACCCCTCCACTTT
CASSLRGAHNSPLHF
>NA|TRBV30|NA|TRBJ1-2
TGTGCCTGGAGCTTTTCTAACTATGGCTACACCTTC
CAWSFSNYGYTF
>NA|TRBV7-3|TRBD2|TRBJ2-1
TGTGCCAGCAGCCTTAGCGGGAGGTATGAGCAGTTCTTC
CASSLSGRYEQFF
>NA|TRBV6-1|TRBD1|TRBJ2-4
TGTGCCAGCAGCCAGGGGACAGGGGGATACATTCAGTACTTC
CASSQGTGGYIQYF
>few|TRBV9|TRBD1|TRBJ2-3
TGTGCCAGCAGCACCCGGGACAGGGGGACAGATACGCAGTATTTT
CASSTRDRGTDTQYF
>NA|TRBV27|NA|TRBJ2-3
TGTGCCAGCAGTTACCAGGGGATTAGCACAGATACGCAGTATTTT
CASSYQGISTDTQYF
>NA|TRBV3-1|TRBD1|TRBJ1-1
TGTGCCAGCAGCCAGGGACAGCATAACACTGAAGCTTTCTTT
CASSQGQHNTEAFF
>few|TRBV4-1|TRBD2|TRBJ2-5
TGCGCCAGCAGCCCTGGACTAGCGGGGTCCGGTGAGACCCAGTACTTC
CASSPGLAGSGETQYF
>few|TRBV7-9|NA|TRBJ2-5
TGTGCCAGCACCCCGCTTGGGGGACCGGGGAGATCCCAGTACTTC
CASTPLGGPGRSQYF
>NA|TRBV10-3|NA|TRBJ1-1
TGTGCCATCAGTGAGACGGCACAGGGGAACACTGAAGCTTTCTTT
CAISETAQGNTEAFF
>NA|TRBV4-2|TRBD1|TRBJ2-7
TGTGCCAGCAGCCAAGATTTTCACAGGGGCTACGAGCAGTACTTC
CASSQDFHRGYEQYF